This is a list of T cell receptor beta chains from one sample in a study of cytomegalovirus exposure and HLA in healthy donors. Sequencing used immunoSEQ multiplex PCR; TCRdb keeps in-frame clones, though not all of them. The top ten clones hold about 2.8% of a sample with 55,000 to 65,000 clones, 65% to 85% of them seen once. The sequencing input was PBMCs. The source is a woman younger than 45 in good health and CMV-seronegative. Each CDR3 is given without its conserved first and last residue. A D gene is named only where the DNA matches it firmly.

-	TRBV5-6	TRBJ1-4	ASSLLSVNEKLF
TRBD2	TRBV30	TRBJ2-5	AWSGAGGPLETQY
TRBD1	TRBV30	TRBJ2-5	AYGTAQETQY
TRBD1	TRBV5-6	TRBJ1-5	ASSLWTGGQPQH
TRBD1	TRBV19	TRBJ1-3	ASSVTDRDLSGNTIY
-	TRBV5-6	TRBJ1-2	ASSLGPGVGPTENYGYT
-	TRBV7-8	TRBJ1-1	ASSLGLGTNTEAF
-	TRBV7-2	TRBJ1-6	ASSSLGLHNSPLH
TRBD1	TRBV25-1	TRBJ2-2	ASRGDRGLGGELF
-	TRBV7-3	TRBJ2-1	ASSAPGYGEQF
TRBD1	TRBV2	TRBJ1-2	ASTGTDYGYT
-	TRBV30	TRBJ2-2	AWSGQTNTGELF
-	TRBV10-2	TRBJ1-1	ASSEAGATEAF
TRBD1	TRBV18	TRBJ2-2	ASSPGTANTGELF
TRBD1	TRBV19	TRBJ1-1	ASRDRETEAF
-	TRBV21-1	TRBJ1-1	ASSKTGRGDRVTEAF
TRBD2	TRBV11-2	TRBJ2-3	ASSFAGTSGSGSRDTQY
TRBD1	TRBV5-4	TRBJ2-3	ASSLRTGAGADTQY
TRBD1	TRBV9	TRBJ1-2	ASSEGQGSGYGYT
-	TRBV12-5	TRBJ1-4	ASGPGGAGEKLF
TRBD2	TRBV18	-	ASSPRTRGEQY
-	TRBV5-1	TRBJ1-1	ASSLVGSGMNTEAF
-	TRBV5-1	TRBJ1-3	ASSLGQISGNTIY
-	TRBV30	TRBJ1-3	AWSGIGGLGGNTIY
-	TRBV5-5	TRBJ1-2	ASSPQDRPNYGYT
TRBD2	TRBV12-5	TRBJ2-1	ASGFRLAGYNEQF
TRBD1	TRBV7-2	TRBJ1-1	ASSSRQGTEAF
-	TRBV12-2	TRBJ2-3	ASRLALTSGGGDTQY
-	TRBV5-1	TRBJ1-1	ASSATPGHQAEAF
TRBD1	TRBV6-6	TRBJ1-6	ASISGTVNSPLH
-	TRBV19	TRBJ1-2	ASSTGIESGYT
-	TRBV19	TRBJ1-1	ASSIEPGTRGGSEAF
TRBD1	TRBV19	TRBJ1-1	ASSIGTGFTEAF
TRBD2	TRBV7-3	TRBJ2-2	ASSLSGLAGPTNTGELF
-	TRBV7-2	TRBJ1-1	ASSLAYNSGRFGI
TRBD1	TRBV28	TRBJ2-3	ASSWTGARFTDTQY
TRBD1	TRBV27	TRBJ2-4	ASSLDRGRDIQY
-	TRBV30	TRBJ1-6	AWSANIDSNSPLH
-	TRBV11-3	TRBJ2-5	ASSPGGGQEETQY
-	TRBV11-2	TRBJ2-7	ASSLDRRSGSYEQY
-	TRBV28	TRBJ1-4	ASSLSYEKLF
-	TRBV30	TRBJ1-1	AWTLDRNTEAF
TRBD1	TRBV5-1	TRBJ2-6	ASSGGTGNGANVLT
TRBD1	TRBV14	TRBJ1-6	ASSRNQLTGAYNSPLH
TRBD1	TRBV6-1	TRBJ1-5	ASTKTGDSQPQH
-	TRBV4-1	TRBJ2-7	ASSQDLRQNYEQY
TRBD2	TRBV7-7	TRBJ2-5	ASSRGGDFKETQY
-	TRBV2	TRBJ2-7	ASSEGRYEQY
TRBD2	TRBV5-6	TRBJ2-7	ASSLAGTRGGEQY
TRBD2	TRBV29-1	TRBJ2-3	SVVGGYTDTQY
-	TRBV9	TRBJ1-4	ASSVGVATNEKLF
-	TRBV19	TRBJ2-1	ASSMQGPNEQF
TRBD1	TRBV11-2	TRBJ2-4	ASSPNPTGGNIQY